This TCR beta chain was captured by sequencing in a study of cytomegalovirus exposure and HLA in healthy donors. PCR amplification relied on 60 Vbeta primers (plus 13 Jbeta primers). Produced via immunoSEQ multiplex PCR; TCRdb's table is partial and in-frame only. The sample consists of roughly 100,000 clones, roughly three quarters of them appearing once. Germline V CDR1 and CDR2: SGHAT, FQNNGV. The CDR3 sequence is 14 residues long. The count of this clone is one. Sequencing was carried out using PBMCs. The sequence came from a male donor in good health and CMV-seropositive. The J gene is TRBJ2-5, the V gene TRBV11-2; 10 positions match TRBD2. The assigned J gene may be wrong: the sequence end matches TRBJ2-7 better. The CDR3 DNA reads as TGTGCCAGCAGCTTCCCTAGCGGGAGTGCCGAGCAGTACTTC. Translating it yields CASSFPSGSAEQYF.